Described below is a single TCR beta chain sequence and its context. Its antigen is still unknown. The data are from a study of monozygotic twins with inflammatory bowel disease. The study's findings and limits: Support for a single strong signal or clonotype associated with IBD was absent.

TCRdb reprocessed the 5' RACE reads and reports one entry per CDR3 protein, with no DNA. Its table lists 350,000 to 500,000 distinct CDR3 sequences. Germline assignment: CDR1 SGHVS and CDR2 FQNEAQ. The CDR3 is 17 residues long. This clonotype was sampled from a human donor with ulcerative colitis or Crohn's disease, or a healthy co-twin of an affected twin (not recorded which). Sequencing input: blood. This chain links TRBV7-8 with TRBJ1-5. Here the CDR3 reads CASSLGVQNGLNQPQHF.